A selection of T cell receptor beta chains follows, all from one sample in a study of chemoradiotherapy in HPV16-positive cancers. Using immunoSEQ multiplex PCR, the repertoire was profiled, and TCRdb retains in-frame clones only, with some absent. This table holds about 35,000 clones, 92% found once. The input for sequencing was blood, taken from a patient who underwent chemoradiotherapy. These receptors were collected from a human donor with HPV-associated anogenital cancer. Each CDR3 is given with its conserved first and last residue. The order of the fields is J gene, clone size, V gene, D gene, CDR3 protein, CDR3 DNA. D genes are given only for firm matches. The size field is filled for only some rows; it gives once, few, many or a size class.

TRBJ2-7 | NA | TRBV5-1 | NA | CASSLDGTYEQYF | TGCGCCAGCAGCCTGGACGGAACCTACGAGCAGTACTTC
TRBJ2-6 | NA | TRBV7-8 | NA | CASSFFAGANVLTF | TGTGCCAGCAGCTTTTTTGCTGGGGCCAACGTCCTGACTTTC
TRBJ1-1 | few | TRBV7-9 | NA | CASSLAGRGTEAFF | TGTGCCAGCAGCTTAGCAGGGAGGGGCACTGAAGCTTTCTTT
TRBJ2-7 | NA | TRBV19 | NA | CASSMVHSLSYEQYF | TGTGCCAGTAGTATGGTACACTCACTATCCTACGAGCAGTACTTC
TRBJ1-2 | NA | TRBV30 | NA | CAWRGEDKGYTF | TGTGCCTGGAGGGGCGAAGATAAAGGCTACACCTTC
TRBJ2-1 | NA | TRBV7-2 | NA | CASSLGGGGNNEQFF | TGTGCCAGCAGCTTAGGAGGTGGGGGGAACAATGAGCAGTTCTTC
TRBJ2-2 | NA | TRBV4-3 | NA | CASSQDLGAANTGELFF | TGCGCCAGCAGCCAAGATCTGGGGGCGGCGAACACCGGGGAGCTGTTTTTT
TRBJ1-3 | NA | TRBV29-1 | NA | CSVGGSGNTIYF | TGCAGCGTTGGGGGTTCTGGAAACACCATATATTTT
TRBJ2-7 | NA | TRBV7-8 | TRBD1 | CASSLGTGHYEQYF | TGTGCCAGCAGCTTAGGGACAGGGCACTACGAGCAGTACTTC
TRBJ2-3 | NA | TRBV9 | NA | CASSSQKDTQYF | TGTGCCAGCAGCTCTCAGAAAGATACGCAGTATTTT
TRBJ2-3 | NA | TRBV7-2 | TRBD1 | CASSLMDRVPMDTQYF | TGTGCCAGCAGCCTAATGGACAGGGTGCCGATGGATACGCAGTATTTT
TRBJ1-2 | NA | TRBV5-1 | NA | CASSFHTDRNYGYTF | TGCGCCAGCAGCTTTCATACAGACAGGAACTATGGCTACACCTTC
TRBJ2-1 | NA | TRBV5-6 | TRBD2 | CASSRPSSGGSEQFF | TGTGCCAGCAGCCGGCCCTCTAGCGGGGGGAGTGAGCAGTTCTTC
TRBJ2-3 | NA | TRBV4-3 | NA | CASSATLLFADTQYF | TGCGCCAGCAGCGCCACCCTCCTGTTTGCAGATACGCAGTATTTT
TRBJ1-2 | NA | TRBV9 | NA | CASSVGTEEFYGYTF | TGTGCCAGCAGCGTAGGGACGGAGGAATTCTATGGCTACACCTTC
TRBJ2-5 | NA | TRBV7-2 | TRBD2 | CASKASGETQYF | TGTGCCAGCAAGGCTAGCGGTGAGACCCAGTACTTC
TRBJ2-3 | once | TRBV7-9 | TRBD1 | CASSTYRGRGTDTQYF | TGTGCCAGCAGCACCTACAGGGGCAGGGGCACAGATACGCAGTATTTT
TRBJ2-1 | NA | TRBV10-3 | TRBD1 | CAIRDRAYNEQFF | TGTGCCATCCGGGACAGGGCCTACAATGAGCAGTTCTTC
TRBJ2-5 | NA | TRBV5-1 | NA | CASSSLRLQQETQYF | TGCGCCAGCAGCTCCCTACGGTTACAACAAGAGACCCAGTACTTC
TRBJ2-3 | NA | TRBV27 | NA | CASSAGSRTDTQYF | TGTGCCAGCAGCGCCGGGTCTCGCACAGATACGCAGTATTTT
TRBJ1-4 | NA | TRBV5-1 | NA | CASCGSHPTNEKLFF | TGCGCCAGCTGTGGATCCCATCCAACTAATGAAAAACTGTTTTTT
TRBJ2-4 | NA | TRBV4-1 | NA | CASSQLGASGSLAKNIQYF | TGCGCCAGCAGCCAATTGGGGGCTAGCGGATCACTAGCCAAAAACATTCAGTACTTC
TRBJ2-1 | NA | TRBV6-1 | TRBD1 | CASSEVSRGPGNEQFF | TGTGCCAGCAGTGAAGTATCAAGGGGGCCCGGCAATGAGCAGTTCTTC
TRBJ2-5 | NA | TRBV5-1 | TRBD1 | CASSDNPGTGGETQYF | TGCGCCAGCAGCGACAACCCCGGGACAGGCGGGGAGACCCAGTACTTC
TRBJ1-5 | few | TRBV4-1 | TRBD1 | CASSQDSQDRVNQPQHF | TGCGCCAGCAGCCAAGATTCGCAGGACAGGGTCAATCAGCCCCAGCATTTT
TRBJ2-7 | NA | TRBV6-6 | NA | CASRGLLRAYEQYF | TGTGCCAGCAGGGGATTACTCAGGGCCTACGAGCAGTACTTC
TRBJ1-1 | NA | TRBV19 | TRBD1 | CASSIIRGGAFF | TGTGCCAGTAGTATTATCAGGGGGGGAGCTTTCTTT
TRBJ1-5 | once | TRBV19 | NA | CASTMGKHSNQPQHF | TGTGCCAGTACCATGGGGAAACATAGCAATCAGCCCCAGCATTTT